The 7 T cell receptor beta chains below come from one sample, sequenced in a study of T cells in Graves' hyperthyroidism and ophthalmopathy. Authors of the study amplified TCR beta CDR3 regions from RNA transcripts. Researchers ran a first-round RT-PCR on the TCR CDR3 using the HTBI primer set. TCRdb processed the multiplex PCR reads anew with MiXCR; each CDR3 protein has one entry. The table records around 340,000 distinct CDR3 sequences, roughly 13% of them present only once. The material sequenced was blood. The receptor set was obtained from a woman aged 25 to 39 with Graves' hyperthyroidism.

The table lists this clonotype with many counts. The V gene is TRBV6-2 or TRBV6-3, the J gene TRBJ2-2; tentative D call: TRBD2 (5 bases). Trimming cost V 0 bases and J 7 bases, with 6 bases left between them. Germline V gene sequence: CDR1 MNHEY, CDR2 SVGEGT. The length of the CDR3 is 13 residues. CDR3 amino acids: CASSYSGLGELFF. For the CDR3, the DNA is TGTGCCAGCAGTTACTCAGGACTCGGGGAGCTGTTTTTT.

The chain combines TRBV7-8 with TRBJ1-3; D is unclear. From germline, CDR1 is SGHVS and CDR2 FQNEAQ. There are 18 residues in the CDR3. V lost 2 bases and J 0 bases, leaving 17 bases between the germline ends. The CDR3 DNA follows: TGTGCCAGCAGCTTACTTCGGGGTTGGGAGACCTCTGGAAACACCATATATTTT. Translating gives CASSLLRGWETSGNTIYF.

This clonotype has at least ten counts. V usage is TRBV6-1 and J usage is TRBJ2-7, with 10 bases lining up with TRBD1. CDR1 and CDR2 from the germline V gene are MNHNS and SASEGT. The CDR3 spans 15 residues. With V trimmed by 7 bases and J by 6 bases, 12 bases remained unmatched. CDR3 amino acids: CASMIGTGVVFEQYF. In DNA form, the CDR3 reads TGTGCCAGCATGATAGGGACAGGGGTTGTCTTCGAGCAGTACTTC.

The chain recombines TRBV20-1 with TRBJ2-1, with no clear D. Germline-derived CDR1 and CDR2 are DFQATT and SNEGSKA (reference sequence). V was clipped by 7 bases and J by 0 bases, with 7 bases between them. The CDR3 loop spans 12 amino acids. The CDR3 reads CSGLSSYNEQFF. CDR3 DNA: TGCAGTGGCCTCAGCTCCTACAATGAGCAGTTCTTC.

This clonotype was found many times. The J gene is TRBJ2-2, the V gene TRBV2; TRBD2 matches 11 bases. The J segment lost 4 bases and the V segment lost 10 bases, leaving 14 bases of the junction unmatched. The CDR3 consists of 17 residues. Germline assignment: CDR1 SNHLY and CDR2 FYNNEI. CDR3 sequence (DNA): TGTGCCATCCTCTCCGGGACTAGCGGAGCGAGCACCGGGGAGCTGTTTTTT. Amino acids: CAILSGTSGASTGELFF. Full variable domain (remainder filled in from reference TRBV2 and TRBJ2-2): EPEVTQTPSHQVTQMGQEVILRCVPISNHLYFYWYRQILGQKVEFLVSFYNNEISEKSEIFDDQFSVERPDGSNFTLKIRSTKLEDSAMYFCAILSGTSGASTGELFFGEGSRLTVL.

This clonotype showed up just a few times. The V call is TRBV11-2, the J call TRBJ1-1; D perhaps matches TRBD1 (5 bases). The CDR3 has 15 residues. V dropped 4 bases and J dropped 4 bases, with 16 bases sitting between them. In germline, CDR1 is SGHAT, CDR2 FQNNGV. Written as DNA, the CDR3 is TGTGCCAGCAGCTCGGTCGTTGGGGCGGGCACTGAAGCTTTCTTT. Translation gives CASSSVVGAGTEAFF. The whole variable domain, remainder taken from reference TRBV11-2 and TRBJ1-1, is EAGVAQSPRYKIIEKRQSVAFWCNPISGHATLYWYQQILGQGPKLLIQFQNNGVVDDSQLPKDRFSAERLKGVDSTLKIQPAKLEDSAVYLCASSSVVGAGTEAFFGQGTRLTVV.

At least ten counts were recorded for this clonotype. The V call is TRBV20-1, the J call TRBJ2-7; the D gene is possibly TRBD1 (11 bases). This CDR3 contains 18 residues. Per germline, CDR1 DFQATT and CDR2 SNEGSKA (reference sequence). Trimming took off 3 bases at V and 2 bases at J, with 26 bases between the two ends. The CDR3 here is CSASAGTGGLAKAYEQYF. For the CDR3, the DNA is TGCAGTGCTAGTGCCGGGACAGGGGGACTAGCGAAAGCCTACGAGCAGTACTTC.